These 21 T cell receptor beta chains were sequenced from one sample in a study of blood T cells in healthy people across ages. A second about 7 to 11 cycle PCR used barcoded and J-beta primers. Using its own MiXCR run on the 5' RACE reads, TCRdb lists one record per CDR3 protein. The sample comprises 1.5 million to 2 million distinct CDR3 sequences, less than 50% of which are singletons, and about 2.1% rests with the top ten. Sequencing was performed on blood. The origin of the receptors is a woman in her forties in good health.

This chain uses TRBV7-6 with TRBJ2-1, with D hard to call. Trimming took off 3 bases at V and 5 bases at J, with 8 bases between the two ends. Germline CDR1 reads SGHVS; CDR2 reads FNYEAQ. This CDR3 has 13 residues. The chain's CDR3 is CASSFTTDNEQFF. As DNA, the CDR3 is TGTGCCAGCAGCTTTACGACCGACAATGAGCAGTTCTTC.

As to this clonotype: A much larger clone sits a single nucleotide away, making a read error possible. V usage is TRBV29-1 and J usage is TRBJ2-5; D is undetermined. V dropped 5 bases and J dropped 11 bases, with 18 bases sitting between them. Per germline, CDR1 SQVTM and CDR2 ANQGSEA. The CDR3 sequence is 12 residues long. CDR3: CSVLSAYNEQYF. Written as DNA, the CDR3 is TGCAGCGTTTTGTCAGCGTACAATGAGCAGTACTTC.

CDR3 amino acids: CSGRAGTDEQFF. DNA for the CDR3: TGCAGCGGGCGGGCAGGGACGGATGAGCAGTTCTTC. This chain connects TRBV29-1 to TRBJ2-1; D is possibly TRBD1 or TRBD2 (5 bases each). V was clipped by 7 bases and J by 8 bases, with 15 bases between them. The CDR3 covers 12 residues. CDR1 and CDR2 from the germline V gene are SQVTM and ANQGSEA.

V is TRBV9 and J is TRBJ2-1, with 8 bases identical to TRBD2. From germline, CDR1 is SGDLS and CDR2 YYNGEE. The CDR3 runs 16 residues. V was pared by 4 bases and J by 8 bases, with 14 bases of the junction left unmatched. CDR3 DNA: TGTGCCAGCAGCCCTCGTGGTAGCGGGGATGGTTATGAGCAGTTCTTC. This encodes CASSPRGSGDGYEQFF.

CDR3 sequence reads: CASSRVLYTEAFF. In DNA form, the CDR3 reads TGCGCCAGCAGTCGCGTATTGTACACTGAAGCTTTCTTT. V gene TRBV4-3 combines with J gene TRBJ1-1; D not resolved. Trimming took 6 bases from V and 3 from J, leaving 11 bases between them. The CDR3 length is 13 residues. Germline loops: CDR1 LGHNA, CDR2 YSLEER.

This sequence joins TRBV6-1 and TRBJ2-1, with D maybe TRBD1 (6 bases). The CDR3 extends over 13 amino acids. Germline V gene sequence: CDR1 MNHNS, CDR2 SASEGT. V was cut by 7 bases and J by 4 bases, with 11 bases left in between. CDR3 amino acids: CASKAGEYNEQFF. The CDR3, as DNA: TGTGCCAGCAAGGCAGGGGAGTACAATGAGCAGTTCTTC.

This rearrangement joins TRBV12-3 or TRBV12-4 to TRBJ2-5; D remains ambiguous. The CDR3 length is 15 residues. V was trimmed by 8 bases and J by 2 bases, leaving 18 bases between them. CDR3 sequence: CASAMNKKLQETQYF. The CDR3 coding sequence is TGTGCCAGCGCCATGAACAAGAAATTACAAGAGACCCAGTACTTC.

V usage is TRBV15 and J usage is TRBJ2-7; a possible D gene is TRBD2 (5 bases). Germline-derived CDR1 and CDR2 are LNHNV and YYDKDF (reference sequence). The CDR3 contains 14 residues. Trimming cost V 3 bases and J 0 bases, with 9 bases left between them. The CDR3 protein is CATSSAGLSYEQYF. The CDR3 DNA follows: TGTGCCACCAGCAGCGCGGGCCTCTCCTACGAGCAGTACTTC. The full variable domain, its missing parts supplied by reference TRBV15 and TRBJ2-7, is DAMVIQNPRYQVTQFGKPVTLSCSQTLNHNVMYWYQQKSSQAPKLLFHYYDKDFNNEADTPDNFQSRRPNTSFCFLDIRSPGLGDTAMYLCATSSAGLSYEQYFGPGTRLTVT.

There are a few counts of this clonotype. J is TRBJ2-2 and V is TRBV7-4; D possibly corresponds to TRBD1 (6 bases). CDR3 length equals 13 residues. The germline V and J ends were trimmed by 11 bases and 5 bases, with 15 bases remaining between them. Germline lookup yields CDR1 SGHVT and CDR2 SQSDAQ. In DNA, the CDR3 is TGTGCCTCCACGGGGCAGGGGACCGGGGAGCTGTTTTTT. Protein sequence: CASTGQGTGELFF. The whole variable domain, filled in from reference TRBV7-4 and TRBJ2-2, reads GAGVSQSPRYKVAKRGRDVALRCDSISGHVTLYWYRQTLGQGSEVLTYSQSDAQRDKSGRPSGRFSAERPERSVSTLKIQRTEQGDSAVYLCASTGQGTGELFFGEGSRLTVL.

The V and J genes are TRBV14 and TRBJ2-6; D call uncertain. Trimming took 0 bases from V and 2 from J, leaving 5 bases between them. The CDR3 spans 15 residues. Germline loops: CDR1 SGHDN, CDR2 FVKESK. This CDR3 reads CASSQDTPGANVLTF. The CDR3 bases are TGTGCCAGCAGCCAAGATACTCCTGGGGCCAACGTCCTGACTTTC. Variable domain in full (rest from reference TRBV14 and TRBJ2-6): EAGVTQFPSHSVIEKGQTVTLRCDPISGHDNLYWYRRVMGKEIKFLLHFVKESKQDESGMPNNRFLAERTGGTYSTLKVQPAELEDSGVYFCASSQDTPGANVLTFGAGSRLTVL.

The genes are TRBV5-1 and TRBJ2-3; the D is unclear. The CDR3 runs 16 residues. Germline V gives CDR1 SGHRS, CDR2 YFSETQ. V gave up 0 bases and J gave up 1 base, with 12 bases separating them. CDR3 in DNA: TGCGCCAGCAGCTTGGCCTCCAGTTCGGGCACAGATACGCAGTATTTT. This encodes CASSLASSSGTDTQYF.

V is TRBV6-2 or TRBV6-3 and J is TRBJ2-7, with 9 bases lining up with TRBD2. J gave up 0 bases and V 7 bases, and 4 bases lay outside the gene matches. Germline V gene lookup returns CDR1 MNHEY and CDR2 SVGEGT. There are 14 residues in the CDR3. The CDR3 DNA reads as TGTGCCAGCAACCTAGCGGGAAGCTCCTACGAGCAGTACTTC. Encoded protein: CASNLAGSSYEQYF.

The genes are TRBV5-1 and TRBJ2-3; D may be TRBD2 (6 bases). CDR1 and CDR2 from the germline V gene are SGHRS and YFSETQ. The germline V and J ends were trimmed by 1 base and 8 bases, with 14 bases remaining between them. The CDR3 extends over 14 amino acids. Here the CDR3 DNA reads TGCGCCAGCAGCTTGTACGGGGGAGCAGCTACGCAGTATTTT. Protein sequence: CASSLYGGAATQYF.

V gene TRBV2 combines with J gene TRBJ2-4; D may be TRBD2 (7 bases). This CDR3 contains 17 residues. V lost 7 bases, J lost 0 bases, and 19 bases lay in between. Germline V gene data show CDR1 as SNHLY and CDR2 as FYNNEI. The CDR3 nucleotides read TGTGCCAGCATGGAAACCGGGGCGGGGGCAGCCAAAAACATTCAGTACTTC. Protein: CASMETGAGAAKNIQYF.

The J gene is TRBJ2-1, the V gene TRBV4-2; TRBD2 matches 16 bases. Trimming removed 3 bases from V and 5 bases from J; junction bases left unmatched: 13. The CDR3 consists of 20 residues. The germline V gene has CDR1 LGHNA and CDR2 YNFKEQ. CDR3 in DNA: TGTGCCAGCAGCCAGAGGGGAGGGACTAGCGGGGGGGCAGGGGACAATGAGCAGTTCTTC. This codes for CASSQRGGTSGGAGDNEQFF.

Here the CDR3 reads CSARDLEGRGSYGYTF. CDR3 in DNA: TGCAGTGCTAGAGATCTAGAGGGCAGGGGGAGCTATGGCTACACCTTC. V usage is TRBV20-1 and J usage is TRBJ1-2; 7 positions match TRBD1. CDR3 size: 16 residues. Trimming removed 0 bases from V and 4 bases from J; junction bases left unmatched: 11. From germline, CDR1 is DFQATT and CDR2 SNEGSKA (reference sequence).

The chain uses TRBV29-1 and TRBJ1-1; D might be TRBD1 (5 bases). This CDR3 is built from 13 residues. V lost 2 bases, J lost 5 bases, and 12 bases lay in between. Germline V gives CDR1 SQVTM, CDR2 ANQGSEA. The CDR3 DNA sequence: TGCAGCGTTGAAACGGGACTGGAGACTGAAGCTTTCTTT. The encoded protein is CSVETGLETEAFF.

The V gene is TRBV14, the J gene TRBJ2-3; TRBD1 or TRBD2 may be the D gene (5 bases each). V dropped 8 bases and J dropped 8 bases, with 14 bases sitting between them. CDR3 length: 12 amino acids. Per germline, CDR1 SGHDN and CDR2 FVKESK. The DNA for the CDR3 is TGTGCCAGCGCTGGTTCTGGGGGTACGCAGTATTTT. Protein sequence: CASAGSGGTQYF.

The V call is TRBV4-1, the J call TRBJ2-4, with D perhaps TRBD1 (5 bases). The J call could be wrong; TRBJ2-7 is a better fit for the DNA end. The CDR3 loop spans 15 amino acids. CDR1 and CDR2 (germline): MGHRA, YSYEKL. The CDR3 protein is CASSQDTQTAYEQYF. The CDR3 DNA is TGCGCCAGCAGCCAAGATACGCAGACAGCCTACGAGCAGTACTTC.

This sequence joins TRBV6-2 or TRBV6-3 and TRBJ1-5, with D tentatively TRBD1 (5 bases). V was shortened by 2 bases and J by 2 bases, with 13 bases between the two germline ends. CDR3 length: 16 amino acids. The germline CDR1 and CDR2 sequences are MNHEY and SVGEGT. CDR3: CASSYGRGARNQPQHF. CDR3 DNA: TGTGCCAGCAGTTACGGTCGAGGGGCCCGCAATCAGCCCCAGCATTTT.

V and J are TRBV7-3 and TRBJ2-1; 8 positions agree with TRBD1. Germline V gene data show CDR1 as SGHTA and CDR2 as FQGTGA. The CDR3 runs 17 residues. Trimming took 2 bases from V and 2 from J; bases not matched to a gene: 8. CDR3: CASSLGFGQGPYNEQFF. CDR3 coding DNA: TGTGCCAGCAGCTTAGGGTTCGGACAGGGTCCCTACAATGAGCAGTTCTTC.